The 21 T cell receptor beta chains reported below all come from one sample, sequenced in a study of human T cells and chemical hapten exposure. Time point specified: patch test 2, 6 weeks after DPC sensitization. The treatment here: therapeutic diphenylcyclopropenone sensitization with weekly scalp DPC. TCRdb called the RACE reads again in MiXCR, with one record for every CDR3 protein. Of under 85,000 distinct CDR3 sequences listed, 10% are singletons. Sequencing was performed on whole blood, taken in connection with sensitization to the hapten diphenylcyclopropenone (DPC). The receptors stem from a woman aged 50 to 60 with alopecia areata. Some clones in this sample may be carry-over from other donors' samples.

Concerning this clonotype: This may be a read error, as it is one base from a much larger clone. This sequence joins TRBV5-1 and TRBJ2-4; TRBD2 agrees at 14 bases. Germline loops: CDR1 SGHRS, CDR2 YFSETQ. V lost 4 bases to trimming and J lost 1 base; unmatched junction nucleotides: 7. The CDR3 contains 18 residues. The CDR3: CASSPGLAGAMAKNIQYF. As DNA, the CDR3 is TGCGCCAGCAGCCCGGGACTAGCGGGAGCAATGGCCAAAAACATTCAGTACTTC.

This clonotype occurred a few times. V and J are TRBV4-2 and TRBJ2-1, with TRBD2 matching over 9 bases. This CDR3 is built from 16 residues. J lost 8 bases, V lost 1 base, and 9 bases had no gene match. From germline, CDR1 is LGHNA and CDR2 YNFKEQ. CDR3 protein: CASSQAGASGKYEQFF. CDR3 DNA sequence: TGTGCCAGCAGCCAAGCGGGGGCTAGCGGGAAGTATGAGCAGTTCTTC.

The chain carries TRBV7-2 and TRBJ2-5; D remains unclear. Germline CDR1 is SGHTA and CDR2 is FQGNSA. The V end was cut by 1 base, the J end by 2 bases, with 11 bases between. CDR3 length: 15 amino acids. The DNA for the CDR3 is TGTGCCAGCAGCTTAGACGTGGGGTTTCAAGAGACCCAGTACTTC. Protein sequence: CASSLDVGFQETQYF.

This chain links TRBV27 with TRBJ1-2, with D possibly TRBD1 on 6 matching bases. Deletions cut 3 bases from V and 7 bases from J, with 12 bases between. Germline V gives CDR1 MNHEY, CDR2 SMNVEV (reference sequence). This CDR3 has 13 residues. CDR3 coding DNA: TGTGCCAGCAGTTTTTGGGGGGCAGCTGGCTACACCTTC. Its protein product is CASSFWGAAGYTF.

This clonotype was found many times. The CDR3 DNA is TGCAGCGTTGAACTGGAGGGAGGAAATGAAGCTTTCTTT. It is translated as CSVELEGGNEAFF. The chain carries TRBV29-1 and TRBJ1-1; D unresolved. Germline V gene lookup returns CDR1 SQVTM and CDR2 ANQGSEA. The CDR3 runs 13 residues. Trimming left V 2 bases short and J 7 bases short, with 14 bases between.

This clonotype occurred many times. The rearrangement uses TRBV29-1 and TRBJ1-1, with D possibly TRBD1 on 5 matching bases. The CDR3 spans 13 residues. Germline lookup yields CDR1 SQVTM and CDR2 ANQGSEA. V was pared by 2 bases and J by 3 bases, with 10 bases between. This CDR3 is CSVERQGDTEAFF. The CDR3 nucleotides read TGCAGCGTTGAAAGGCAGGGCGACACTGAAGCTTTCTTT. Based on the CDR3 plus reference TRBV29-1 and TRBJ1-1, the full variable domain is SAVISQKPSRDICQRGTSLTIQCQVDSQVTMMFWYRQQPGQSLTLIATANQGSEATYESGFVIDKFPISRPNLTFSTLTVSNMSPEDSSIYLCSVERQGDTEAFFGQGTRLTVV.

This clonotype was found many times. DNA of the CDR3: TGCGCCAGCAGCCTCGCCGAGACTACAAACACTGAAGCTTTCTTT. Translated, it gives CASSLAETTNTEAFF. The chain couples TRBV4-1 to TRBJ1-1; D not certain. CDR3 length: 15 amino acids. V was pared by 4 bases and J by 2 bases, with 14 bases between. Germline lookup yields CDR1 MGHRA and CDR2 YSYEKL.

This clonotype was observed many times. V usage is TRBV24-1 and J usage is TRBJ2-7, with D perhaps matching TRBD1 (6 bases). This CDR3 is 13 amino acids long. Germline-derived CDR1 and CDR2 are KGHDR and SFDVKD. The germline V and J ends were trimmed by 3 bases and 7 bases, with 12 bases remaining between them. CDR3 loop: CATSDGATGEQYF. The CDR3 DNA reads as TGTGCCACCAGTGATGGGGCGACAGGTGAGCAGTACTTC.

This chain uses TRBV7-9 with TRBJ2-3; 7 nucleotides align to TRBD2. Germline V CDR1 and CDR2: SEHNR, FQNEAQ (reference sequence). CDR3 length: 14 residues. V dropped 6 bases and J dropped 0; count of bases not matched to a gene: 3. CDR3 nucleotide sequence: TGTGCCAGCAGAAATAGCGGGAGCACAGATACGCAGTATTTT. Translated: CASRNSGSTDTQYF.

Ten or more counts support this clonotype. The V call is TRBV13, the J call TRBJ1-1, with D unclear. In germline, CDR1 is PRHDT, CDR2 FYEKMQ (reference sequence). Trimming cost V 3 bases and J 3 bases, with 2 bases left between them. CDR3 length equals 11 residues. The CDR3 DNA follows: TGTGCCAGCAGCTTCCACACTGAAGCTTTCTTT. Amino acids: CASSFHTEAFF.

This clonotype has only a few counts. J is TRBJ2-7 and V is TRBV25-1; 9 bases align to TRBD2. The CDR3 loop spans 14 amino acids. The germline V gene has CDR1 MGHDK and CDR2 SYGVNS. The ends lost 6 bases at V and 2 bases at J; junction bases unmatched: 5. CDR3 nucleotides: TGTGCCAGCAGGACAGCGGGAGGCCCCTACGAGCAGTACTTC. This gives the protein CASRTAGGPYEQYF.

This clonotype was observed at least ten times. CDR3 sequence: CASSIRRADLSSYNEQFF. The CDR3 bases are TGTGCCAGTAGTATAAGGAGGGCGGACCTATCCTCCTACAATGAGCAGTTCTTC. J is TRBJ2-1 and V is TRBV19; maybe TRBD2 (6 bases). The V gene lost 2 bases and the J gene lost 0 bases, with 17 bases spanning the gap. The CDR3 is 18 amino acids. In germline, CDR1 is LNHDA, CDR2 SQIVND (reference sequence). Variable domain in full (rest from reference TRBV19 and TRBJ2-1): DGGITQSPKYLFRKEGQNVTLSCEQNLNHDAMYWYRQDPGQGLRLIYYSQIVNDFQKGDIAEGYSVSREKKESFPLTVTSAQKNPTAFYLCASSIRRADLSSYNEQFFGPGTRLTVL.

On this clonotype itself: One base away lies a much larger clone, so this may be a sequencing read error. This chain uses TRBV11-1 with TRBJ2-5; D may correspond to TRBD1 or TRBD2 (5 bases each). Germline V lookup: CDR1 SGHAT, CDR2 FQDESV (reference sequence). This CDR3 has 14 residues. The CDR3 DNA follows: TGTGTCAGCAGCCGAGGGACCAGGCAAGAGACCCAGTACTTC. It specifies CVSSRGTRQETQYF.

The table lists this clonotype with a few counts. V is TRBV29-1 and J is TRBJ1-1, with D possibly TRBD1 on 5 matching bases. V gave up 6 bases and J gave up 1 base, with 27 bases separating them. The CDR3 is 18 residues long. Looked up from germline, CDR1 is SQVTM and CDR2 is ANQGSEA. CDR3 bases: TGCAGCGTCGAAAGGGACCCGAGGGATGGAATTTCGAACACTGAAGCTTTCTTT. Its protein product is CSVERDPRDGISNTEAFF.

This clonotype was observed many times. The genes are TRBV20-1 and TRBJ1-5; D gene unclear. The germline V gene has CDR1 DFQATT and CDR2 SNEGSKA (reference sequence). CDR3 length: 12 amino acids. Trimming stripped 6 bases from V and 2 bases from J, with 8 bases between. CDR3 residues: CSARRGNQPQHF. The CDR3 DNA follows: TGCAGTGCAAGGCGTGGCAATCAGCCCCAGCATTTT.

Ten or more counts support this clonotype. This chain uses TRBV15 with TRBJ2-1; no reliable D call. The CDR3 totals 12 residues. Germline CDR1 LNHNV, CDR2 YYDKDF (reference sequence). V lost 1 base and J 10 bases, leaving 8 bases between the germline ends. The CDR3 DNA reads TGTGCCACCAGCAGAGCGGTAGCCGAGCAGTTCTTC. This codes for CATSRAVAEQFF.

This clonotype was recorded at least ten times. V gene TRBV29-1 combines with J gene TRBJ1-2; 7 nucleotides line up with TRBD1. The ends lost 4 bases at V and 2 bases at J; junction bases unmatched: 10. The CDR3 length is 15 residues. Germline lookup yields CDR1 SQVTM and CDR2 ANQGSEA. The CDR3 region is CSVAGTVKTNYGYTF. Written as DNA, the CDR3 is TGCAGCGTTGCCGGGACAGTGAAAACCAACTATGGCTACACCTTC. The full variable domain, rest sourced from reference TRBV29-1 and TRBJ1-2, is SAVISQKPSRDICQRGTSLTIQCQVDSQVTMMFWYRQQPGQSLTLIATANQGSEATYESGFVIDKFPISRPNLTFSTLTVSNMSPEDSSIYLCSVAGTVKTNYGYTFGSGTRLTVV.

This clonotype was picked up a small number of times. The chain joins TRBV7-6 to TRBJ2-7; the match to TRBD2 covers 8 bases. This CDR3 is built from 18 residues. Looked up from germline, CDR1 is SGHVS and CDR2 is FNYEAQ. V was clipped by 5 bases and J by 3 bases; unmatched bases: 18. The CDR3 spells CASSNEGLTGTRRYEQYF. In DNA form, the CDR3 reads TGTGCCAGCAGCAATGAGGGGCTAACCGGGACTAGGCGCTACGAGCAGTACTTC.

The CDR3 here is CSVVSGISYNEQFF. CDR3 nucleotide sequence: TGCAGCGTCGTGAGCGGGATATCCTACAATGAGCAGTTCTTC. V and J are TRBV29-1 and TRBJ2-1, with TRBD2 matching 7 bases. V trimming: 6 bases; J trimming: 1 base; junction bases outside the gene matches: 6. Germline V CDR1 and CDR2: SQVTM, ANQGSEA. This CDR3 has 14 residues.

This clonotype was picked up a small number of times. CDR3 nucleotides: TGTGCCAGCAGCTTAACGGTGGAGCGGGAGATCTCCTACAATGAGCAGTTCTTC. It yields the protein CASSLTVEREISYNEQFF. This chain connects TRBV7-6 to TRBJ2-1; TRBD2 aligns across 8 bases. Trimming took 2 bases from V and 0 from J; bases not matched to a gene: 9. This CDR3 is 18 amino acids long. The germline CDR1 and CDR2 sequences are SGHVS and FNYEAQ. Together with reference TRBV7-6 and TRBJ2-1, the CDR3 gives the full variable domain: GAGVSQSPRYKVTKRGQDVALRCDPISGHVSLYWYRQALGQGPEFLTYFNYEAQQDKSGLPNDRFSAERPEGSISTLTIQRTEQRDSAMYRCASSLTVEREISYNEQFFGPGTRLTVL.

There are a few counts of this clonotype. J is TRBJ2-2 and V is TRBV2; TRBD2 aligns across 9 bases. Losses at the gene ends were 8 bases for V and 7 bases for J; bases not matched to a gene: 5. Germline assignment: CDR1 SNHLY and CDR2 FYNNEI. The CDR3 is 13 residues long. The CDR3 sequence: CASVGLAYGELFF. The CDR3 DNA reads as TGTGCCAGCGTAGGACTAGCGTACGGGGAGCTGTTTTTT.